A selection of T cell receptor beta chains follows, all from one sample in a study of CD8 T cell repertoires and HIV-1 epitope variants. Measured with immunoSEQ multiplex PCR; TCRdb has only the in-frame clones, and not every one. The table shows a few thousand clones, with roughly two thirds occurring only once. No cognate antigen is known for these TCRs. The sample comprised cultured CD8+ T cells derived from PBMCs. The receptors were gathered from a male donor with HIV. The CDR3 runs from the conserved cysteine through the conserved F or W. The D gene is left open where the match is weak. The listing skips clone size in some rows; elsewhere it reads once, few, many or a size class.

cdr3_aa cdr3_nt d_call v_call clone_size cdr3_length j_call
CASSLFGQFYEQYF TGTGCCAGCAGCCTTTTTGGACAGTTCTACGAGCAGTACTTC NA TRBV7-2 few 14 TRBJ2-7
CASSFISSYNEQFF TGTGCCAGCAGTTTTATAAGCTCCTACAATGAGCAGTTCTTC NA TRBV27 NA 14 TRBJ2-1
CASSLEAYQGEQYF TGTGCCAGCAGCTTGGAAGCATATCAGGGCGAGCAGTACTTC NA TRBV5-5 once 14 TRBJ2-7
CAISESSGGGNYGYTF TGTGCCATCAGTGAGTCGAGTGGAGGTGGTAACTATGGCTACACCTTC NA TRBV10-3 NA 16 TRBJ1-2
CASSATPGTQYF TGTGCCAGCAGCGCCACCCCAGGGACCCAGTACTTC NA TRBV7-3 NA 12 TRBJ2-5
CASSLEAGPVADTQYF TGTGCCAGCAGCTTAGAGGCGGGTCCTGTGGCAGATACGCAGTATTTT NA TRBV7-8 NA 16 TRBJ2-3
CASSLGAGSYEQYF TGTGCCAGCAGCTTGGGGGCAGGGTCCTACGAGCAGTACTTC NA TRBV5-6 NA 14 TRBJ2-7
CASSYYGTGSTDTQYF TGTGCCAGCAGTTATTACGGGACAGGTAGCACAGATACGCAGTATTTT TRBD1 TRBV6-5 NA 16 TRBJ2-3
CASSYRPIGPNTEAFF TGTGCCAGCAGTTACAGACCCATTGGACCGAACACTGAAGCTTTCTTT NA TRBV6-5 once 16 TRBJ1-1
CASSEPRGGDWTYEQYF TGTGCCAGCAGTGAACCCCGGGGGGGAGATTGGACCTACGAGCAGTACTTC TRBD2 TRBV2 few 17 TRBJ2-7
CASSPAGVGTEAFF TGTGCCAGCAGCCCCGCGGGGGTTGGCACTGAAGCTTTCTTT NA TRBV7-2 few 14 TRBJ1-1
CATSRDRAPNTEAFF TGTGCCACCAGCAGAGATAGGGCGCCAAACACTGAAGCTTTCTTT NA TRBV15 large 15 TRBJ1-1
CASTGGWGDTQYF TGTGCCAGCACAGGGGGCTGGGGAGATACGCAGTATTTT TRBD1 TRBV9 NA 13 TRBJ2-3
CASSGTSGSRTYNEQFF TGTGCCAGCAGTGGGACTAGCGGGAGCAGAACCTACAATGAGCAGTTCTTC TRBD2 TRBV25-1 NA 17 TRBJ2-1
CASSIVVLNTGELFF TGTGCCAGTAGTATAGTTGTACTTAACACCGGGGAGCTGTTTTTT NA TRBV19 NA 15 TRBJ2-2
CASSGAGAREKLFF TGTGCCAGCAGCGGAGCGGGGGCTCGAGAAAAACTGTTTTTT NA TRBV7-3 NA 14 TRBJ1-4
CASSLGGGSGQPQHF TGTGCCAGCAGCTTGGGAGGGGGGAGCGGACAGCCCCAGCATTTT NA TRBV5-6 NA 15 TRBJ1-5
CASSSAGIDQETQYF TGTGCCAGCAGCTCCGCCGGGATAGATCAAGAGACCCAGTACTTC NA TRBV5-2 NA 15 TRBJ2-5
CASSLGYSEAFF TGTGCCAGCAGCTTGGGGTACTCTGAAGCTTTCTTT NA TRBV7-9 NA 12 TRBJ1-1